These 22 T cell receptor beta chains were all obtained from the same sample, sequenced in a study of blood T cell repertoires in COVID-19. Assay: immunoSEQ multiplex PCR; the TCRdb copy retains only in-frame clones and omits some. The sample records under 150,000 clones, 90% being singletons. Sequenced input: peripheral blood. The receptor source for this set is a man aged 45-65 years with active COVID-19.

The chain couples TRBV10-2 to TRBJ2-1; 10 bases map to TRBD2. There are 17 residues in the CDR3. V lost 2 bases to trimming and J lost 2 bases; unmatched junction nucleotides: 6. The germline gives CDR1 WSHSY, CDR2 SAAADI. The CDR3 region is CASSEIQLAGTYNEQFF. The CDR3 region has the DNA TGCGCCAGCAGTGAGATACAACTAGCGGGGACCTACAATGAGCAGTTCTTC.

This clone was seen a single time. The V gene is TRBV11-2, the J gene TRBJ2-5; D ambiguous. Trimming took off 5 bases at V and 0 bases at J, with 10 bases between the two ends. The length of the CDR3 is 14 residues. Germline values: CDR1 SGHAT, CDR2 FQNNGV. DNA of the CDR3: TGTGCCAGCAGCCTCACTCTGTACCAAGAGACCCAGTACTTC. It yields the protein CASSLTLYQETQYF.

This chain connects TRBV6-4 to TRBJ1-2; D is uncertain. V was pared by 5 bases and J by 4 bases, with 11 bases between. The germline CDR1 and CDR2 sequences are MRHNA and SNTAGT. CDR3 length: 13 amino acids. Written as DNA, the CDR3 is TGTGCCAGCAGTCCTGAGGTGGGCTATGGCTACACCTTC. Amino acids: CASSPEVGYGYTF.

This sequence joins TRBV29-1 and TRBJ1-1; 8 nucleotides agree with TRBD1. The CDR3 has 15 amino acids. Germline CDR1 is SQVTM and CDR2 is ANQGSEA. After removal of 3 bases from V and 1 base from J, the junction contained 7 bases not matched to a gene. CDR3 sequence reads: CSVEGQGAWNTEAFF. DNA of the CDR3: TGCAGCGTTGAGGGGCAGGGGGCCTGGAACACTGAAGCTTTCTTT.

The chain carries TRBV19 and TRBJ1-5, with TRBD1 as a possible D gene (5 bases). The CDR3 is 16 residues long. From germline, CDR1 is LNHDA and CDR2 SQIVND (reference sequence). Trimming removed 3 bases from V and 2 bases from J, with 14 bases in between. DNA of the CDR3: TGTGCCAGTAGTATTCTCGGGGGGAGAGGCAATCAGCCCCAGCATTTT. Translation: CASSILGGRGNQPQHF.

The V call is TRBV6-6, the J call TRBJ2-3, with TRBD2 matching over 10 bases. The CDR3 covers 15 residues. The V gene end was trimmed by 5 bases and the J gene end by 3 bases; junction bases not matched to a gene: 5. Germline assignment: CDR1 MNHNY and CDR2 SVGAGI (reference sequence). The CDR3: CASSRAGGRTDTQYF. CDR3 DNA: TGTGCCAGCAGTCGAGCGGGAGGGAGGACAGATACGCAGTATTTT.

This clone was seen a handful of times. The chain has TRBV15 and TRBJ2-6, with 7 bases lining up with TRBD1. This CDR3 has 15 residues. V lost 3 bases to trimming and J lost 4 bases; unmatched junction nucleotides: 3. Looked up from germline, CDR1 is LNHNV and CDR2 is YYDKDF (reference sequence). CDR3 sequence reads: CATSSQGEGANVLTF. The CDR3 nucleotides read TGTGCCACCAGCAGTCAGGGGGAAGGGGCCAACGTCCTGACTTTC.

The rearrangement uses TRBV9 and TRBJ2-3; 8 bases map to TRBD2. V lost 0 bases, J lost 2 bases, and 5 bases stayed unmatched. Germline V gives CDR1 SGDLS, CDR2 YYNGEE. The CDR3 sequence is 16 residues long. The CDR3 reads CASSVGAGGTTDTQYF. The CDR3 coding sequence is TGTGCCAGCAGCGTAGGGGCGGGGGGCACCACAGATACGCAGTATTTT.

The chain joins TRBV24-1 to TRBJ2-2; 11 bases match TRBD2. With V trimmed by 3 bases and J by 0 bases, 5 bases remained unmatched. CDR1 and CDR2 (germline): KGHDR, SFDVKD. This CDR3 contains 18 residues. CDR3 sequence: CATSDRYSGRANTGELFF. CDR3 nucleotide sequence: TGTGCCACCAGTGATCGTTATAGCGGGAGGGCGAACACCGGGGAGCTGTTTTTT.

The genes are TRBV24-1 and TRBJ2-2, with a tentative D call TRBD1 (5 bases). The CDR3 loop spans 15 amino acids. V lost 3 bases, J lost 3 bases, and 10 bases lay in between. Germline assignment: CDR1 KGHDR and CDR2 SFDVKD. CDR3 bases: TGTGCCACCAGTGATACCAGGGCGGACACCGGGGAGCTGTTTTTT. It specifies CATSDTRADTGELFF.

The CDR3 nucleotides are TGTGCCAGCAGCCCAAACTCTGGAAACACCATATATTTT. It encodes CASSPNSGNTIYF. The chain recombines TRBV5-5 with TRBJ1-3; D not certain. Germline CDR1 reads SGHKS; CDR2 reads YYEKEE (reference sequence). V lost 4 bases to trimming and J lost 0 bases, with 5 bases between them. The CDR3 covers 13 residues. The variable domain in full, with the rest retrieved from reference TRBV5-5 and TRBJ1-3, is DAGVTQSPTHLIKTRGQQVTLRCSPISGHKSVSWYQQVLGQGPQFIFQYYEKEERGRGNFPDRFSARQFPNYSSELNVNALLLGDSALYLCASSPNSGNTIYFGEGSWLTVV.

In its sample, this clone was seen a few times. In DNA, the CDR3 is TGTGCCAGCAGCTTAGGCAGGAACACTGAAGCTTTCTTT. It translates to CASSLGRNTEAFF. V gene TRBV7-2 combines with J gene TRBJ1-1; D remains unclear. The ends were cut back, 1 base at V and 1 base at J, with 4 bases in the middle. This CDR3 comprises 13 residues. Germline V CDR1 and CDR2: SGHTA, FQGNSA. Based on the CDR3 plus reference TRBV7-2 and TRBJ1-1, the full variable domain is GAGVSQSPSNKVTEKGKDVELRCDPISGHTALYWYRQSLGQGLEFLIYFQGNSAPDKSGLPSDRFSAERTGGSVSTLTIQRTQQEDSAVYLCASSLGRNTEAFFGQGTRLTVV.

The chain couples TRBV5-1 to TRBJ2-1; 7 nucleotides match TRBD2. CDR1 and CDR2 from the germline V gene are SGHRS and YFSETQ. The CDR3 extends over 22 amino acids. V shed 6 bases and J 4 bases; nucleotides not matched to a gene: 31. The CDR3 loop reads CASTLGIRTGGRPSGGYNEQFF. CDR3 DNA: TGCGCCAGCACACTCGGTATAAGGACCGGAGGTAGGCCTAGCGGAGGGTACAATGAGCAGTTCTTC.

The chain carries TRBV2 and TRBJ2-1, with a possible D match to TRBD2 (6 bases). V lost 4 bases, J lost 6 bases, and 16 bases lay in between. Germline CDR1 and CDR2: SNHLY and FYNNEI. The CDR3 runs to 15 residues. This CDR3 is CASSGRAGWVNEQFF. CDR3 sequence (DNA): TGTGCCAGCAGTGGCCGGGCGGGATGGGTCAATGAGCAGTTCTTC.

CDR3 sequence (DNA): TGCGCCAGCAGCTTTACTAGCGGGGGCACAGATACGCAGTATTTT. As protein: CASSFTSGGTDTQYF. This sequence joins TRBV5-1 and TRBJ2-3; TRBD2 matches 10 bases. V trimming: 2 bases; J trimming: 1 base; junction bases outside the gene matches: 1. The germline CDR1 and CDR2 sequences are SGHRS and YFSETQ. This CDR3 region has 15 residues.

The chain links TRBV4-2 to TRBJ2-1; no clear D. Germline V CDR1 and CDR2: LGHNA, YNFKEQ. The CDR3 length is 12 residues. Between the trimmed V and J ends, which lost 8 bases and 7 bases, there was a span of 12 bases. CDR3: CASSTFGNEQFF. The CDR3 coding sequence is TGTGCCAGCTCCACATTTGGTAATGAGCAGTTCTTC.

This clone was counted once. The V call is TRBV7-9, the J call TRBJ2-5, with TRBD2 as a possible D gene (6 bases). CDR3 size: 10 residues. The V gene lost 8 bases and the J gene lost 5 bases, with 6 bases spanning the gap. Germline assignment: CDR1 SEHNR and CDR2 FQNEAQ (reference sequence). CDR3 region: CASGGETQYF. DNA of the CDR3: TGTGCCAGCGGAGGGGAGACCCAGTACTTC.

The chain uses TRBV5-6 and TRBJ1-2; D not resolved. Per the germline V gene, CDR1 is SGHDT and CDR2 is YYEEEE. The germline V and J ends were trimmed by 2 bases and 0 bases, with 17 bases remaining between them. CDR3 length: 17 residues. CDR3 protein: CASSLPTAGWANYGYTF. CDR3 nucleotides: TGTGCCAGCAGCTTACCAACTGCAGGATGGGCTAACTATGGCTACACCTTC.

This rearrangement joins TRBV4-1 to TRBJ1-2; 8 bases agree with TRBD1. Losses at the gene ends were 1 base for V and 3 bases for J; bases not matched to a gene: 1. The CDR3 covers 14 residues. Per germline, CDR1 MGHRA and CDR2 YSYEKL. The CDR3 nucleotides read TGCGCCAGCAGCCAAGCGGACAGGGACTATGGCTACACCTTC. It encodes CASSQADRDYGYTF.

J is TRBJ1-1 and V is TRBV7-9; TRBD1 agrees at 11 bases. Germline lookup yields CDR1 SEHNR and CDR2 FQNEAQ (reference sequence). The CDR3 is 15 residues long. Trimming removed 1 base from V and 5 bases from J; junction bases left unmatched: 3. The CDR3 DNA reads TGTGCCAGCAGCTTAGGCGGGACAGGGGGAACTGAAGCTTTCTTT. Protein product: CASSLGGTGGTEAFF. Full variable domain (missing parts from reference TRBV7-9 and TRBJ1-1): DTGVSQNPRHKITKRGQNVTFRCDPISEHNRLYWYRQTLGQGPEFLTYFQNEAQLEKSRLLSDRFSAERPKGSFSTLEIQRTEQGDSAMYLCASSLGGTGGTEAFFGQGTRLTVV.

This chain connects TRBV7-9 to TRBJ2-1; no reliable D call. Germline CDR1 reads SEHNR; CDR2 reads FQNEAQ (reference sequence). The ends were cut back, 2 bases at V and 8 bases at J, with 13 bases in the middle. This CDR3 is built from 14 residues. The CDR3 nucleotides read TGTGCCAGCAGCTTAAGCTACAGTTCCGATGAGCAGTTCTTC. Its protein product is CASSLSYSSDEQFF.

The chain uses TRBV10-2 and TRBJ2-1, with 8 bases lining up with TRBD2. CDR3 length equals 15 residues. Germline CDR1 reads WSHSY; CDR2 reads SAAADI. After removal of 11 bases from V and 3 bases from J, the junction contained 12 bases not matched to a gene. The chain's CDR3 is CAARQRTSSYNEQFF. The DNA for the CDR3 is TGCGCCGCCCGACAGAGGACTAGCAGCTACAATGAGCAGTTCTTC.